This T cell receptor (beta chain) was profiled in a study of control samples from healthy donors and cancer patients. The germline V gene encodes CDR1 MNHEY and CDR2 SMNVEV (reference sequence). V lost 5 bases to trimming and J lost 5 bases; unmatched junction nucleotides: 12. This CDR3 comprises 16 residues. The data were produced by immunoSEQ multiplex PCR, yet TCRdb's version contains in-frame clones alone and is incomplete. This table holds tens of thousands of clones, roughly 93% found once. V is TRBV27 and J is TRBJ1-2, with 9 bases lining up with TRBD1. This sequence originates from a woman in her thirties or forties with lung cancer. Specimen: PBMCs. CDR3 amino acids: CASSLLNPGQGYGYTF. Here the CDR3 DNA reads TGTGCCAGCAGTCTGCTGAACCCGGGACAGGGTTATGGCTACACCTTC.